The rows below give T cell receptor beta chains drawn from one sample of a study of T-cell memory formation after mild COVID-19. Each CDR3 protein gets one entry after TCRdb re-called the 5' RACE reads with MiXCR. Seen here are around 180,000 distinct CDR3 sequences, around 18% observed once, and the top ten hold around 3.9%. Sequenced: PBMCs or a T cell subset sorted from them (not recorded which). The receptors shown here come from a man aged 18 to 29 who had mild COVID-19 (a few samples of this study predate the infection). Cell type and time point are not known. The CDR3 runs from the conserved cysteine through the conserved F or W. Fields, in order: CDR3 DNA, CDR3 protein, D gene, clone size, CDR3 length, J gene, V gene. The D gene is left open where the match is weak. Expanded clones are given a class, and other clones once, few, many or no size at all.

TGTGCCACCAGTGACACCGGACAGGGGGCGGCTTCAGATACGCAGTATTTT | CATSDTGQGAASDTQYF | TRBD1 | many | 17 | TRBJ2-3 | TRBV24-1
TGTGCCACCAGTGCCCCCGGGGAGCGGGGCGGGGAGCTGTTTTTT | CATSAPGERGGELFF | TRBD2 | NA | 15 | TRBJ2-2 | TRBV24-1
TGTGCCAGCAGCTTAGCGGGGACTAGCGGGGGGGTCTACAATGAGCAGTTCTTC | CASSLAGTSGGVYNEQFF | TRBD2 | few | 18 | TRBJ2-1 | TRBV7-2
TGTGCCAGCAGCCCGGTGACTGGGTCCGCGCAGTATTTT | CASSPVTGSAQYF | NA | few | 13 | TRBJ2-3 | TRBV3-1
TGCGCCAGCAGGGGGACATCCAGGAGCACTGAAGCTTTCTTT | CASRGTSRSTEAFF | NA | few | 14 | TRBJ1-1 | TRBV10-2
TGTGCCAGCAGTTACTCGGCCCCCATTCCCACGAAACTGTTTTTT | CASSYSAPIPTKLFF | NA | once | 15 | TRBJ1-4 | TRBV6-5
TGCAGTGCTAGCCCCCACTCTTGGCGGGGGGGCCTCGATACGCAGTATTTT | CSASPHSWRGGLDTQYF | TRBD2 | NA | 17 | TRBJ2-3 | TRBV20-1
TGTGCCGCCGCGCCCAGGGGGGCGTACGAGCAGTACTTC | CAAAPRGAYEQYF | NA | NA | 13 | TRBJ2-7 | TRBV27
TGTGCCAGCAATAAAGGACACTTAGGAAACACCATATATTTT | CASNKGHLGNTIYF | NA | NA | 14 | TRBJ1-3 | TRBV12-3/TRBV12-4
TGCAGTGCTAGATCGCAGGGAAACTATGGCTACACCTTC | CSARSQGNYGYTF | NA | NA | 13 | TRBJ1-2 | TRBV20-1
TGTGCCAGCAGTTATGTACAGGGAGGCGAGCAGTACTTC | CASSYVQGGEQYF | NA | few | 13 | TRBJ2-7 | TRBV6-5
TGTGCCAGCAGGAGCCGACAGCCGGGCCCCATTCAGTACTTC | CASRSRQPGPIQYF | NA | few | 14 | TRBJ2-4 | TRBV6-6
TGTGCCAGTAGTCTAGACCGGGGCACCGGGGAGCTGTTTTTT | CASSLDRGTGELFF | NA | many | 14 | TRBJ2-2 | TRBV19
TGTGCCAGCAGCTCCAGCGACAATGAGCAGTTCTTC | CASSSSDNEQFF | NA | NA | 12 | TRBJ2-1 | TRBV7-9
TGTGCCAGCAGAGCGGCTGGGCGACAGGTCCATTTT | CASRAAGRQVHF | NA | NA | 12 | TRBJ1-4 | TRBV25-1
TGTGCCAGCAGCCCTGGACAGGGTGGTGGTGAAAAACTGTTTTTT | CASSPGQGGGEKLFF | TRBD1 | few | 15 | TRBJ1-4 | TRBV11-2
TGTGCCAGCTCAGAGGACCCACAAGAGACCCAGTACTTC | CASSEDPQETQYF | NA | few | 13 | TRBJ2-5 | TRBV18
TGCAGTGCCCCGCAACAGGGAGGTCAGCCCCAGCATTTT | CSAPQQGGQPQHF | NA | few | 13 | TRBJ1-5 | TRBV20-1
TGTGCCAGCAGGGAGAGCGGGAACACCGGGGAGCTGTTTTTT | CASRESGNTGELFF | NA | many | 14 | TRBJ2-2 | TRBV25-1
TGTGCCAGCAGTTCCAACTACGAGCAGTACTTC | CASSSNYEQYF | NA | few | 11 | TRBJ2-7 | TRBV12-3/TRBV12-4
TGCGCCAGCAGCTTCGGGGGAGGAGGGAACACTGAAGCTTTCTTT | CASSFGGGGNTEAFF | NA | NA | 15 | TRBJ1-1 | TRBV5-1
TGTGCCAGCAGCCCTGGCGTCGGAGAAGGCTACACCTTC | CASSPGVGEGYTF | NA | NA | 13 | TRBJ1-2 | TRBV7-2